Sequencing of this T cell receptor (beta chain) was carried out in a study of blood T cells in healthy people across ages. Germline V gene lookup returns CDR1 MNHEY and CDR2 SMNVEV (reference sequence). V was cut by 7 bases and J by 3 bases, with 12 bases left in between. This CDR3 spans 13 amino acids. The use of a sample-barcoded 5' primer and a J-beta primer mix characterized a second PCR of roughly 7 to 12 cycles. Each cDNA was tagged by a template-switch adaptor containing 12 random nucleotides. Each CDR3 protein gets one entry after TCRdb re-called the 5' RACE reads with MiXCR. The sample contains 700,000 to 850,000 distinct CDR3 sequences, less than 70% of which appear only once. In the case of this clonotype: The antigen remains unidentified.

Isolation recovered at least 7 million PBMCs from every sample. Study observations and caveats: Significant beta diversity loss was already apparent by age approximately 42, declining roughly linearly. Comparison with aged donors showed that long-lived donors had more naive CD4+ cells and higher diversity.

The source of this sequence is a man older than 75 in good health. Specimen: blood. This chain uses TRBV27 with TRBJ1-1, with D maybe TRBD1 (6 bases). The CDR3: CASTGEADTEAFF. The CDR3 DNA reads TGTGCCAGCACAGGGGAGGCGGACACTGAAGCTTTCTTT.